This T cell receptor beta chain came from a study of identical twins. MiXCR, applied by TCRdb to the 5' RACE reads, yields one record per CDR3 protein. The sample shows about 450,000 distinct CDR3 sequences, about 18% of them seen only once. Trimming at V came to 6 bases and at J to 5 bases, leaving 10 bases not matched to a gene. The germline V gene has CDR1 SQVTM and CDR2 ANQGSEA. The CDR3 consists of 14 residues. In this sample, this clonotype turned up many times. Source material: naive T cells sorted from blood. The TCR sequence derives from a man aged 45-65 years in good health. The chain joins TRBV29-1 to TRBJ2-3; 8 bases match TRBD2. The CDR3 DNA reads TGCAGCGTCATAAGCGGGGGTTTCGAAGATACGCAGTATTTT. This translates into CSVISGGFEDTQYF.